Listed here are 22 T cell receptor beta chains from one sample, sequenced in a study of blood T cells in healthy people across ages. Using a J-beta primer mix together with a sample-barcoded 5' primer, a second PCR was run for roughly 6 to 12 cycles. TCRdb redid the calling of the 5' RACE reads with MiXCR, one entry per CDR3 protein. This table has over 600,000 distinct CDR3 sequences, roughly three fifths appearing once. The sample consisted of blood. The source is a man in his forties in good health.

Concerning this clonotype: The germline gene is not matched at one end of the junction; a read error may be the cause. The chain joins TRBV29-1 to TRBJ2-1; 8 nucleotides align to TRBD2. This CDR3 region has 15 residues. Germline lookup yields CDR1 SQVTM and CDR2 ANQGSEA. The CDR3 region is CSVEELAVNYNGQFF. The CDR3 DNA is TGCAGCGTTGAAGAACTAGCGGTTAACTACAATGGGCAGTTCTTC.

V and J are TRBV30 and TRBJ1-3, with D maybe TRBD1 (5 bases). CDR3 length: 17 amino acids. V was trimmed by 3 bases and J by 4 bases, leaving 22 bases between them. CDR1 GTSNPN and CDR2 SVGIG come from the germline V gene (reference sequence). Written as DNA, the CDR3 is TGTGCCTGGAGCCTTAGAGACCTAGGGGATCCCGGAAACACCATATATTTT. As protein: CAWSLRDLGDPGNTIYF.

This clonotype was seen only a few times. The V and J genes are TRBV20-1 and TRBJ2-7, with D possibly TRBD1 on 6 matching bases. The CDR3 sequence is 13 residues long. Trimming stripped 5 bases from V and 2 bases from J, with 13 bases between. CDR1 is DFQATT, CDR2 SNEGSKA, per germline (reference sequence). CDR3 in DNA: TGCAGTGCTTCTCAGGCAGGGGCCTACGAGCAGTACTTC. Translating it yields CSASQAGAYEQYF.

In its sample, this clonotype was seen once. This chain joins TRBV7-2 and TRBJ2-4, with 12 bases fitting TRBD2. The J call may be incorrect, as the DNA end agrees better with TRBJ2-7. Germline V gene lookup returns CDR1 SGHTA and CDR2 FQGNSA. The CDR3 length is 15 residues. This CDR3 reads CASSATSGSFYEQYF. The CDR3 region has the DNA TGTGCCAGCAGTGCGACTAGCGGGAGTTTTTACGAGCAGTACTTC.

V is TRBV20-1 and J is TRBJ2-1; 9 bases agree with TRBD1. From germline, CDR1 is DFQATT and CDR2 SNEGSKA (reference sequence). This CDR3 spans 15 amino acids. V shed 8 bases, J shed 13 bases, and the junction held 21 bases outside the gene matches. CDR3 bases: TGCAGTTCACCCGGGACAGGGATTATTAAAGAGACCCAGTTCTTC. It translates to CSSPGTGIIKETQFF.

This chain connects TRBV10-3 to TRBJ2-1; D is perhaps TRBD2 (6 bases). This CDR3 region has 14 residues. Germline CDR1 is ENHRY and CDR2 is SYGVKD. V shed 11 bases and J shed 8 bases, with 22 bases lying between them. In DNA form, the CDR3 reads TGTGCCCTAAAGGGGTCTAGCGCTCAGGATGAGCAGTTCTTC. This gives the protein CALKGSSAQDEQFF.

The genes are TRBV10-3 and TRBJ2-1; 13 nucleotides line up with TRBD2. Germline V gives CDR1 ENHRY, CDR2 SYGVKD. The CDR3 is 18 amino acids. After removal of 2 bases from V and 8 bases from J, the junction contained 12 bases not matched to a gene. As DNA, the CDR3 is TGTGCCATCAGTGAGAACAATGGACTAGCGGGAGTATGGGATGAGCAGTTCTTC. Protein: CAISENNGLAGVWDEQFF.

The chain couples TRBV2 to TRBJ2-2; D not certain. The germline V gene has CDR1 SNHLY and CDR2 FYNNEI. This CDR3 spans 16 amino acids. V was pared by 1 base and J by 2 bases, with 11 bases between. CDR3: CASSEGRVRNTGELFF. In DNA form, the CDR3 reads TGTGCCAGCAGTGAAGGTCGAGTACGAAACACCGGGGAGCTGTTTTTT. The full variable domain, with the rest looked up from reference TRBV2 and TRBJ2-2, is EPEVTQTPSHQVTQMGQEVILRCVPISNHLYFYWYRQILGQKVEFLVSFYNNEISEKSEIFDDQFSVERPDGSNFTLKIRSTKLEDSAMYFCASSEGRVRNTGELFFGEGSRLTVL.

Only one count was recorded for this clonotype. This rearrangement joins TRBV20-1 to TRBJ2-6, with 12 bases matching TRBD2. V was clipped by 6 bases and J by 1 base; unmatched bases: 4. CDR1 DFQATT and CDR2 SNEGSKA come from the germline V gene (reference sequence). There are 16 residues in the CDR3. This CDR3 reads CSALLAGGSGANVLTF. CDR3 coding DNA: TGCAGTGCCCTACTAGCGGGGGGTTCTGGGGCCAACGTCCTGACTTTC.

This chain joins TRBV5-1 and TRBJ1-2; D unresolved. The CDR3 loop spans 12 amino acids. Germline CDR1 and CDR2: SGHRS and YFSETQ. V gave up 3 bases and J gave up 6 bases, with 9 bases separating them. The CDR3 region is CASSYGADGYTF. As DNA, the CDR3 is TGCGCCAGCAGCTACGGAGCAGATGGCTACACCTTC. The whole variable domain, remainder taken from reference TRBV5-1 and TRBJ1-2, is KAGVTQTPRYLIKTRGQQVTLSCSPISGHRSVSWYQQTPGQGLQFLFEYFSETQRNKGNFPGRFSGRQFSNSRSEMNVSTLELGDSALYLCASSYGADGYTFGSGTRLTVV.

This clonotype was seen just once. The chain is built from TRBV6-2 or TRBV6-3 and TRBJ2-5, with 7 nucleotides matching TRBD2. The closer fit of TRBJ2-7 to the DNA end suggests the J call may be wrong. CDR1 and CDR2 from the germline V gene are MNHEY and SVGEGT. The CDR3 spans 13 residues. CDR3 DNA: TGTGCCAGCAGCCCGGGACTAAGTTCCGAGCAGTACTTC. Translating gives CASSPGLSSEQYF.

This clonotype was seen a few times. The J gene is TRBJ2-7, the V gene TRBV7-8, with D possibly matching TRBD1 (7 bases). V dropped 5 bases and J dropped 2 bases, with 16 bases sitting between them. CDR1 and CDR2 (germline): SGHVS, FQNEAQ. CDR3 size: 15 residues. The CDR3 DNA sequence: TGTGCCAGCAGCCTTCAGACAGGGAGGCCCTACGAGCAGTACTTC. It encodes CASSLQTGRPYEQYF.

This clonotype turned up a few times. The V gene is TRBV9, the J gene TRBJ2-1, with no clear D. The CDR3 extends over 12 amino acids. V gave up 0 bases and J gave up 5 bases, with 3 bases separating them. Germline CDR1 reads SGDLS; CDR2 reads YYNGEE. Here the CDR3 DNA reads TGTGCCAGCAGCGTAGGTAACAATGAGCAGTTCTTC. It encodes CASSVGNNEQFF.

On this clonotype itself: At one end, the junction sequence differs from germline, possibly due to a read error. CDR3: CASFQGIEGELFF. CDR3 nucleotides: TGTGCCAGCTTCCAGGGGATCGAAGGGGAGCTGTTTTTT. The chain couples TRBV10-2 to TRBJ2-2; perhaps TRBD1 as D (6 bases). Per germline, CDR1 WSHSY and CDR2 SAAADI. The CDR3 is 13 amino acids.

This clonotype was seen a few times. This rearrangement joins TRBV6-5 to TRBJ1-6, with D maybe TRBD1 (6 bases). This CDR3 is built from 14 residues. CDR1 is MNHEY and CDR2 is SVGAGI in the germline V gene. V was clipped by 4 bases and J by 9 bases, with 13 bases between them. The CDR3 sequence is CASSSSRGRSPLHF. Written as DNA, the CDR3 is TGTGCCAGCAGTTCCTCCCGGGGGCGTTCACCCCTCCACTTT.

This clonotype was recorded once. This chain links TRBV28 with TRBJ2-7, with 12 bases identical to TRBD1. Per germline, CDR1 MDHEN and CDR2 SYDVKM. The CDR3 covers 22 residues. Trimming cost V 3 bases and J 0 bases; bases outside gene matches: 21. CDR3 sequence reads: CASSLGLTIGGQGARSSYEQYF. The CDR3 nucleotides are TGTGCCAGCAGTTTGGGCCTAACAATAGGGGGACAGGGGGCGAGGAGCTCCTACGAGCAGTACTTC.

The chain carries TRBV6-6 and TRBJ2-1, with D possibly matching TRBD2 (5 bases). V gave up 10 bases and J gave up 0 bases, with 13 bases separating them. The germline gives CDR1 MNHNY, CDR2 SVGAGI (reference sequence). The CDR3 runs 14 residues. CDR3 residues: CAISGLASYNEQFF. In DNA form, the CDR3 reads TGTGCCATCTCTGGGCTAGCCTCCTACAATGAGCAGTTCTTC.

This clonotype occurred a few times. The chain carries TRBV20-1 and TRBJ2-5, with 10 positions matching TRBD2. This CDR3 is 15 amino acids long. With V trimmed by 3 bases and J by 1 base, 5 bases remained unmatched. Germline CDR1 and CDR2: DFQATT and SNEGSKA (reference sequence). The CDR3 here is CSASIPSGSQETQYF. Written as DNA, the CDR3 is TGCAGTGCTAGTATCCCTAGCGGGAGCCAAGAGACCCAGTACTTC.

This clonotype has just a few counts. V usage is TRBV2 and J usage is TRBJ2-1, with TRBD1 as a possible D gene (5 bases). The CDR3 extends over 15 amino acids. CDR1 is SNHLY and CDR2 is FYNNEI in the germline V gene. V was clipped by 2 bases and J by 7 bases, with 15 bases between them. CDR3 region: CASSEIKQGRNEQFF. In DNA form, the CDR3 reads TGTGCCAGCAGTGAAATTAAGCAGGGTCGGAATGAGCAGTTCTTC.

V gene TRBV9 combines with J gene TRBJ1-6; TRBD1 is a possible D gene (6 bases). Per germline, CDR1 SGDLS and CDR2 YYNGEE. This CDR3 has 14 amino acids. V was clipped by 4 bases and J by 3 bases, with 8 bases between them. CDR3 bases: TGTGCCAGCAGCCCGGGACACTATAATTCACCCCTCCACTTT. Its translation: CASSPGHYNSPLHF.

The gene calls are TRBV28 and TRBJ2-4, with 9 bases fitting TRBD1. CDR3 length: 15 residues. The V gene's germline CDR1 is MDHEN and CDR2 SYDVKM. V dropped 1 base and J dropped 6; count of bases not matched to a gene: 4. Here the CDR3 DNA reads TGTGCCAGCAGTTTATTGGGACAGGGCCTAAACATTCAGTACTTC. It is translated as CASSLLGQGLNIQYF.

The rearrangement links TRBV29-1 to TRBJ2-3; 8 bases match TRBD2. V was pared by 5 bases and J by 3 bases, with 1 base of the junction left unmatched. Germline CDR1 and CDR2: SQVTM and ANQGSEA. This CDR3 is 12 amino acids long. In DNA, the CDR3 is TGCAGCGTTCGGGAGGGGACAGATACGCAGTATTTT. As protein: CSVREGTDTQYF.